The 6 T cell receptor beta chains below were found in one sample sequenced in a study of blood T cell repertoires in COVID-19. Repertoires were generated with immunoSEQ multiplex PCR, while TCRdb's copy carries only in-frame clones and drops some. This table holds about 34,000 clones, more than 75% found once. Sequencing was performed on peripheral blood. The receptors here all came from a man older than 75 with acute or convalescent COVID-19.

The chain uses TRBV29-1 and TRBJ2-1; TRBD2 matches 8 bases. Per germline, CDR1 SQVTM and CDR2 ANQGSEA. The junction had 8 bases not matched to a gene; V was cut back by 4 bases and J by 0 bases. The CDR3 extends over 16 amino acids. CDR3 in amino acids: CSVAHHSGNSYNEQFF. As DNA, the CDR3 is TGCAGCGTTGCCCACCATAGCGGGAACTCCTACAATGAGCAGTTCTTC.

This chain connects TRBV4-3 to TRBJ1-2; D is possibly TRBD1 (5 bases). Trimming cost V 0 bases and J 5 bases, with 7 bases left between them. CDR1 and CDR2 (germline): LGHNA, YSLEER. The length of the CDR3 is 13 residues. CDR3 coding DNA: TGCGCCAGCAGCCAAGAGCAGGGTTATGGCTACACCTTC. Its protein product is CASSQEQGYGYTF.

This sequence joins TRBV28 and TRBJ1-2; D gene uncertain. The CDR3 has 12 residues. Germline loops: CDR1 MDHEN, CDR2 SYDVKM. Trimming left V 6 bases short and J 0 bases short, with 5 bases between. The DNA for the CDR3 is TGTGCCAGCAGCCTTCCTAACTATGGCTACACCTTC. Its protein is CASSLPNYGYTF.

This rearrangement joins TRBV30 to TRBJ1-2; 12 nucleotides align to TRBD1. CDR3 size: 18 residues. The V segment lost 0 bases and the J segment 4 bases; nucleotides outside the gene matches: 12. The germline gives CDR1 GTSNPN, CDR2 SVGIG (reference sequence). The CDR3, as DNA: TGTGCCTGGAGTGTACGCTGGGACAGGGGGCCCCGGGGCTATGGCTACACCTTC. Protein product: CAWSVRWDRGPRGYGYTF.

The V gene is TRBV9, the J gene TRBJ2-3, with 7 bases matching TRBD1. Trimming took 4 bases from V and 0 from J; bases not matched to a gene: 8. CDR3 size: 16 residues. CDR1 SGDLS and CDR2 YYNGEE come from the germline V gene. In DNA, the CDR3 is TGTGCCAGCAGCCCCCACAGGGGCGCTAGCACAGATACGCAGTATTTT. This translates into CASSPHRGASTDTQYF.

This clone appeared a few times. The chain couples TRBV2 to TRBJ1-3, with 7 bases lining up with TRBD1. This CDR3 is 15 amino acids long. From germline, CDR1 is SNHLY and CDR2 FYNNEI. With V trimmed by 5 bases and J by 0 bases, 4 bases remained unmatched. In nucleotides, the CDR3 is TGTGCCAGCAGTCGAGACAGGGCCTCTGGAAACACCATATATTTT. This encodes CASSRDRASGNTIYF. The full variable domain, completed using reference TRBV2 and TRBJ1-3, is EPEVTQTPSHQVTQMGQEVILRCVPISNHLYFYWYRQILGQKVEFLVSFYNNEISEKSEIFDDQFSVERPDGSNFTLKIRSTKLEDSAMYFCASSRDRASGNTIYFGEGSWLTVV.